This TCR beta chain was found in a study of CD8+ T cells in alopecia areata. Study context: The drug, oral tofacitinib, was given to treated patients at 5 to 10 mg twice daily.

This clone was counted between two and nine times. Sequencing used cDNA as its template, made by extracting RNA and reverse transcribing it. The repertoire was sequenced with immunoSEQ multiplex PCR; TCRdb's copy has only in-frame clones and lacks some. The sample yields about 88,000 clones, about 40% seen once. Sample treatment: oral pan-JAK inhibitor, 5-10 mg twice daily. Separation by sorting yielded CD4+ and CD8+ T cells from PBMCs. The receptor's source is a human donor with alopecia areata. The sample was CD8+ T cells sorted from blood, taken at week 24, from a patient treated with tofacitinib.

In nucleotides, the CDR3 is TGCGCCAGCAGCCAAGTGGATGGAAATGAGCAGTTCTTC. Encoded protein: CASSQVDGNEQFF. The chain joins TRBV4-1 to TRBJ2-1; no clear D gene. The CDR3 runs 13 residues. Trimming removed 1 base at V and 7 bases at J, with 8 bases between. Germline CDR1 is MGHRA and CDR2 is YSYEKL.